These 14 T cell receptor beta chains were all obtained from the same sample, sequenced in a study of cytotoxic CD8 clonotypes in ibrutinib-treated CLL. Measured with immunoSEQ multiplex PCR; TCRdb has only the in-frame clones, and not every one. The sample yields 150,000 to 200,000 clones, roughly 88% seen once. The sample here was PBMCs, taken at disease progression, from a patient treated with ibrutinib. The receptors here all came from a human donor with chronic lymphocytic leukemia.

This chain uses TRBV5-6 with TRBJ2-1, with 9 bases aligning to TRBD1. Trimming at V came to 4 bases and at J to 5 bases, leaving 16 bases not matched to a gene. CDR3 size: 18 residues. Germline V gene data show CDR1 as SGHDT and CDR2 as YYEEEE. CDR3 coding DNA: TGTGCCAGCAGCCTTGGTTTGGGGGACAGGGACCCTGACAATGAGCAGTTCTTC. It yields the protein CASSLGLGDRDPDNEQFF. Looking up the rest from reference TRBV5-6 and TRBJ2-1 gives the full variable domain: DAGVTQSPTHLIKTRGQQVTLRCSPKSGHDTVSWYQQALGQGPQFIFQYYEEEERQRGNFPDRFSGHQFPNYSSELNVNALLLGDSALYLCASSLGLGDRDPDNEQFFGPGTRLTVL.

V usage is TRBV5-1 and J usage is TRBJ1-3; a possible D gene is TRBD1 (6 bases). Trimming took 0 bases from V and 10 from J, leaving 8 bases between them. The CDR3 runs 12 residues. CDR1 SGHRS and CDR2 YFSETQ come from the germline V gene. The CDR3 spells CASSLGTGTIYF. CDR3 in DNA: TGCGCCAGCAGCTTGGGTACAGGGACCATATATTTT. The full variable domain, completed using reference TRBV5-1 and TRBJ1-3, is KAGVTQTPRYLIKTRGQQVTLSCSPISGHRSVSWYQQTPGQGLQFLFEYFSETQRNKGNFPGRFSGRQFSNSRSEMNVSTLELGDSALYLCASSLGTGTIYFGEGSWLTVV.

This sequence joins TRBV10-3 and TRBJ2-7; D might be TRBD2 (6 bases). The CDR3 extends over 15 amino acids. V was clipped by 3 bases and J by 2 bases, with 14 bases between them. CDR1 and CDR2 from the germline V gene are ENHRY and SYGVKD. CDR3 in DNA: TGTGCCATCAGTGAAGGTTCTAGCGTTACCTACGAGCAGTACTTC. Encoded protein: CAISEGSSVTYEQYF.

The chain's CDR3 is CSAGEPENTEAFF. CDR3 nucleotides: TGCAGCGCTGGAGAGCCCGAGAACACTGAAGCTTTCTTT. The V and J genes are TRBV29-1 and TRBJ1-1; D not certain. The germline CDR1 and CDR2 sequences are SQVTM and ANQGSEA. The V end lost 7 bases, the J end lost 1 base, and 13 bases lay between the germline ends. This CDR3 comprises 13 residues.

The gene calls are TRBV7-9 and TRBJ2-7; D remains ambiguous. Germline CDR1 is SEHNR and CDR2 is FQNEAQ (reference sequence). V lost 1 base, J lost 6 bases, and 25 bases lay in between. This CDR3 region has 18 residues. In DNA form, the CDR3 reads TGTGCCAGCAGCTTAGTTTCTCGCCCGGTTTCCGTGAACCGCGAGCAGTACTTC. This sequence encodes CASSLVSRPVSVNREQYF.

This clone occurred once. V usage is TRBV27 and J usage is TRBJ2-7; 7 nucleotides align to TRBD1. V trimming: 5 bases; J trimming: 2 bases; junction bases outside the gene matches: 9. This CDR3 comprises 15 residues. The germline CDR1 and CDR2 sequences are MNHEY and SMNVEV (reference sequence). CDR3 protein: CASSPGTAYPYEQYF. As DNA, the CDR3 is TGTGCCAGCAGTCCCGGGACAGCCTACCCCTACGAGCAGTACTTC.

This CDR3 reads CASSVNSAGTGSGELFF. The CDR3 DNA sequence: TGTGCCAGCAGCGTGAACTCAGCCGGGACAGGGTCCGGGGAGCTGTTTTTT. The chain joins TRBV9 to TRBJ2-2; TRBD1 matches at 9 bases. Germline trimming cut 2 bases from V and 6 bases from J; bases unmatched to any gene: 11. The CDR3 totals 17 residues. Germline V CDR1 and CDR2: SGDLS, YYNGEE.

This clone has more than one count but fewer than ten. The J gene is TRBJ2-5, the V gene TRBV27; TRBD1 matches at 7 bases. Losses at the gene ends were 4 bases for V and 2 bases for J; bases not matched to a gene: 7. CDR1 is MNHEY, CDR2 SMNVEV, per germline (reference sequence). The length of the CDR3 is 15 residues. CDR3 residues: CASSSDRAFQETQYF. The CDR3 coding sequence is TGTGCCAGCAGTTCAGACAGGGCTTTTCAAGAGACCCAGTACTTC.

The chain carries TRBV27 and TRBJ2-7, with D perhaps TRBD1 (6 bases). This CDR3 comprises 15 residues. Germline CDR1 is MNHEY and CDR2 is SMNVEV (reference sequence). V was clipped by 3 bases and J by 3 bases, with 15 bases between them. The CDR3 nucleotides are TGTGCCAGCAGTTTTAGGCAGGGGCCCCTCTACGAGCAGTACTTC. Residues: CASSFRQGPLYEQYF.

The rearrangement joins TRBV7-9 to TRBJ1-5; 8 bases fit TRBD1. Germline lookup yields CDR1 SEHNR and CDR2 FQNEAQ (reference sequence). With V trimmed by 4 bases and J by 5 bases, 10 bases remained unmatched. CDR3 length: 16 amino acids. CDR3 sequence reads: CASSYSSATGDQPQHF. Written as DNA, the CDR3 is TGTGCCAGCAGCTACTCTTCGGCGACAGGGGATCAGCCCCAGCATTTT.

The chain is built from TRBV27 and TRBJ1-2; D not resolved. Judging by the DNA end, TRBJ2-5 fits better; the J call may be wrong. The CDR3 runs to 11 residues. Germline V gives CDR1 MNHEY, CDR2 SMNVEV (reference sequence). CDR3: CASGYMSDQYF. The DNA of the CDR3 is TGTGCCAGCGGGTATATGTCGGACCAGTACTTC.

J is TRBJ2-2 and V is TRBV6-5; 8 bases line up with TRBD2. CDR1 is MNHEY and CDR2 is SVGAGI in the germline V gene. The length of the CDR3 is 13 residues. Trimming took 8 bases from V and 4 from J; bases not matched to a gene: 3. CDR3 amino acids: CASRGGITGELFF. The CDR3 DNA sequence: TGTGCCAGCCGGGGGGGGATCACCGGGGAGCTGTTTTTT.

The chain has TRBV11-2 and TRBJ2-7; 8 bases fit TRBD1. J gave up 3 bases and V 2 bases, and 6 bases lay outside the gene matches. The germline CDR1 and CDR2 sequences are SGHAT and FQNNGV. The CDR3 is made up of 15 amino acids. The CDR3 loop reads CASSLQDRGSYEQYF. CDR3 coding DNA: TGTGCCAGCAGCTTACAAGACAGGGGTAGCTACGAGCAGTACTTC.

J is TRBJ1-2 and V is TRBV4-2, with TRBD1 matching over 7 bases. This CDR3 contains 16 residues. The V and J ends lost 0 bases and 2 bases, in that order; junction bases with no gene match: 6. In germline, CDR1 is LGHNA, CDR2 YNFKEQ. The CDR3: CASSQEPGQRNYGYTF. The CDR3 DNA follows: TGTGCCAGCAGCCAAGAACCGGGACAGAGGAACTATGGCTACACCTTC.